The rows below give T cell receptor beta chains drawn from one sample of a study of shared clonotypes between healthy human individuals. The repertoire was sequenced with immunoSEQ multiplex PCR; TCRdb's copy has only in-frame clones and lacks some. The table records hundreds of thousands of clones, 73% of them present only once. Material: memory CD4+ T cells sorted from blood. These receptor sequences come from a woman in her thirties in good health. The conserved cysteine and the conserved F or W are not part of the CDR3 here.

V gene	J gene	CDR3 protein
TRBV10-3	TRBJ1-4	AIRQGATNEKLF
TRBV6-1	TRBJ1-5	ASSESVGRGNQPQH
TRBV6-5	TRBJ1-2	ASSLDRNYGYT
TRBV19	TRBJ2-7	ASSGTGAYEQY
TRBV5-1	TRBJ2-7	ASSLVGNEQY
TRBV30	TRBJ1-5	AWSTQENQPQH
TRBV7-8	TRBJ2-2	ASSLVGLAANTGELF
TRBV28	TRBJ2-3	ASSLANPGWVMTDTQY
TRBV7-9	TRBJ2-2	ASSFSDRGRKMTGELF
TRBV9	TRBJ2-6	ASSEYSLSGANVLT
TRBV19	TRBJ2-1	ASSIPGPLL
TRBV19	TRBJ1-1	ASSEQGGRTEAF
TRBV5-1	TRBJ2-1	ASSAGDPYLDEQF
TRBV28	TRBJ1-2	ASSLGDRGVYGYT
TRBV5-1	TRBJ2-5	ASSWQGRQETQY
TRBV2	TRBJ2-7	ASSEGDRPYEQY
TRBV23-1	TRBJ2-7	ASSQSGRGYEQY
TRBV2	TRBJ2-5	ASSRDRVTETQY
TRBV28	TRBJ1-5	ASSSGSQNQPQH
TRBV5-1	TRBJ2-5	ASNDVAWETQY
TRBV2	TRBJ2-1	ASRYSGSGYNEQF
TRBV19	TRBJ2-1	ASDRTGGHNEQF
TRBV5-1	TRBJ2-1	ASSSSLAGGLGNEQF
TRBV5-4	TRBJ2-2	ASSPHGSSGSPTGELF